The rows below give T cell receptor beta chains drawn from one sample of a study of shared clonotypes between healthy human individuals. Clones were read by immunoSEQ multiplex PCR, and TCRdb kept only the in-frame ones, dropping some. This repertoire shows hundreds of thousands of clones, around three quarters found once; its top ten account for 1.5% to 2%. Sequenced: memory CD4+ T cells sorted from blood. The receptor set was obtained from a woman aged 25 to 39 in good health. CDR3s include the opening cysteine and the closing phenylalanine or tryptophan. Each record gives: J gene, clone size, V gene, D gene, CDR3 DNA, CDR3 protein. The D gene is left open where the match is weak. Some rows have no size entry. The others give once, few or many, or a class for an expanded clone.

j_gene: TRBJ1-3; abundance: -; v_gene: TRBV6-1; d_gene: -; CDR3nt: TGTGCCAGCAGTGAGTTGGACAGACCAAGAAACACCATATATTTT; CDR3aa: CASSELDRPRNTIYF
j_gene: TRBJ1-3; abundance: once; v_gene: TRBV5-8; d_gene: -; CDR3nt: TGTGCCAGCAGCGGGGGGAGCTCTGGAAACACCATATATTTT; CDR3aa: CASSGGSSGNTIYF
j_gene: TRBJ1-5; abundance: few; v_gene: TRBV19; d_gene: TRBD1; CDR3nt: TGTGCCAGTAGTATGGCAGGGGGAGGCAATCAGCCCCAGCATTTT; CDR3aa: CASSMAGGGNQPQHF
j_gene: TRBJ2-7; abundance: -; v_gene: TRBV7-3; d_gene: -; CDR3nt: TGTGCCAGCAGCTTCATGGGGGGAGCTAACGAGCAGTACTTC; CDR3aa: CASSFMGGANEQYF
j_gene: TRBJ2-1; abundance: many; v_gene: TRBV5-1; d_gene: -; CDR3nt: TGCGCCAGCCGCCTAAGGCAAGGTGCGAGCTCCTACAATGAGCAGTTCTTC; CDR3aa: CASRLRQGASSYNEQFF
j_gene: TRBJ2-2; abundance: -; v_gene: TRBV7-3; d_gene: TRBD2; CDR3nt: TGTGCCAGCAGCTTAACGGCCCAGCGGGAGTACTTCGGGGAGCTGTTTTTT; CDR3aa: CASSLTAQREYFGELFF
j_gene: TRBJ2-7; abundance: -; v_gene: TRBV6-5; d_gene: -; CDR3nt: TGTGCCAGCAGTTACTCTAGGACGAGCTACGAGCAGTACTTC; CDR3aa: CASSYSRTSYEQYF
j_gene: TRBJ2-5; abundance: -; v_gene: TRBV30; d_gene: TRBD1; CDR3nt: TGTGCCTGGAGTGTATGGGACAGGGGGCGCGCGGAGACCCAGTACTTC; CDR3aa: CAWSVWDRGRAETQYF
j_gene: TRBJ2-1; abundance: few; v_gene: TRBV5-6; d_gene: TRBD2; CDR3nt: TGTGCCAGCAGCTTGGGCAGGGAGGGAGAGCAGTTCTTC; CDR3aa: CASSLGREGEQFF
j_gene: TRBJ1-1; abundance: -; v_gene: TRBV4-1; d_gene: -; CDR3nt: TGCGCCAGCAGCCCCGATGGACAGATGAACACTGAAGCTTTCTTT; CDR3aa: CASSPDGQMNTEAFF
j_gene: TRBJ2-2; abundance: -; v_gene: TRBV5-1; d_gene: -; CDR3nt: TGCGCCAGCAGCTTGGTGGTTGGAACCGGGGAGCTGTTTTTT; CDR3aa: CASSLVVGTGELFF
j_gene: TRBJ2-3; abundance: -; v_gene: TRBV2; d_gene: TRBD1; CDR3nt: TGTGCCAGCAGGAAAAATCCAGGGGGTTATCGGTCAGATACGCAGTATTTT; CDR3aa: CASRKNPGGYRSDTQYF
j_gene: TRBJ2-5; abundance: -; v_gene: TRBV2; d_gene: -; CDR3nt: TGTGCCAGCGGAGACACAGTGGAGACCCAGTACTTC; CDR3aa: CASGDTVETQYF
j_gene: TRBJ2-7; abundance: -; v_gene: TRBV6-6; d_gene: TRBD1; CDR3nt: TGTGCCAGCAGTTGGGACAGGGGGTACTTC; CDR3aa: CASSWDRGYF
j_gene: TRBJ2-1; abundance: -; v_gene: TRBV30; d_gene: -; CDR3nt: TGTGCCTGGACAGGGGGGCGAAGCTCCTACAATGAGCAGTTCTTC; CDR3aa: CAWTGGRSSYNEQFF
j_gene: TRBJ2-7; abundance: -; v_gene: TRBV5-1; d_gene: -; CDR3nt: TGCGCCAGCATGCGGGGCACAACTACCTACGAGCAGTACTTC; CDR3aa: CASMRGTTTYEQYF
j_gene: TRBJ1-6; abundance: few; v_gene: TRBV5-6; d_gene: -; CDR3nt: TGTGCCAGCAGCTTGCTTCAGCAAGATTCACCCCTCCACTTT; CDR3aa: CASSLLQQDSPLHF
j_gene: TRBJ2-3; abundance: -; v_gene: TRBV7-2; d_gene: -; CDR3nt: TGTGCCAGCAGCGCAACAGATACGCAGTATTTT; CDR3aa: CASSATDTQYF
j_gene: TRBJ2-3; abundance: -; v_gene: TRBV4-1; d_gene: -; CDR3nt: TGCGCCAGCAGCCAAGGCTACTGGGGCACAGATACGCAGTATTTT; CDR3aa: CASSQGYWGTDTQYF
j_gene: TRBJ1-4; abundance: -; v_gene: TRBV28; d_gene: TRBD1; CDR3nt: TGTGCCAGCAGTTCCTACACAGGGGGGGACGAAAAACTGTTTTTT; CDR3aa: CASSSYTGGDEKLFF
j_gene: TRBJ2-4; abundance: once; v_gene: TRBV5-4; d_gene: -; CDR3nt: TGTGCCAGCAGCTTGGACCCGGGAGCTCTTAACATTCAGTACTTC; CDR3aa: CASSLDPGALNIQYF
j_gene: TRBJ1-5; abundance: -; v_gene: TRBV28; d_gene: -; CDR3nt: TGTGCCAGCAGTTTTCGGGAATCGAGTCAGCCCCAGCATTTT; CDR3aa: CASSFRESSQPQHF
j_gene: TRBJ2-2; abundance: -; v_gene: TRBV5-1; d_gene: -; CDR3nt: TGCGCCAGCAGCCTGGAACAGGGGAGGGGCGGGGAGCTGTTTTTT; CDR3aa: CASSLEQGRGGELFF
j_gene: TRBJ2-1; abundance: few; v_gene: TRBV28; d_gene: -; CDR3nt: TGTGCCAGCAGCTCTATAGCCCTCTCCTACAATGAGCAGTTCTTC; CDR3aa: CASSSIALSYNEQFF
j_gene: TRBJ2-4; abundance: -; v_gene: TRBV4-1; d_gene: TRBD2; CDR3nt: TGCGCCAGCAGCCAAGATTTCGGGGGAGGGGCGAACATTCAGTACTTC; CDR3aa: CASSQDFGGGANIQYF
j_gene: TRBJ1-2; abundance: -; v_gene: TRBV10-2; d_gene: -; CDR3nt: TGCGCCAGCAGTGAGTCCAGCAGGGCCAGCACCTTC; CDR3aa: CASSESSRASTF
j_gene: TRBJ1-1; abundance: once; v_gene: TRBV6-1; d_gene: TRBD1; CDR3nt: TGTGCCAGCAGTGAACGTGAGGACAGGAAAGCTTTCTTT; CDR3aa: CASSEREDRKAFF
j_gene: TRBJ1-5; abundance: -; v_gene: TRBV7-7; d_gene: -; CDR3nt: TGTGCCAGCAGCTTAGATTATGGTAGCCCCCTTCGTTTT; CDR3aa: CASSLDYGSPLRF
j_gene: TRBJ2-1; abundance: -; v_gene: TRBV5-5; d_gene: TRBD2; CDR3nt: TGTGCCAGCACCACCGGAGGGGGGACTAGGCAGTTCTTC; CDR3aa: CASTTGGGTRQFF
j_gene: TRBJ1-2; abundance: -; v_gene: TRBV28; d_gene: -; CDR3nt: TGTGCCAGCAGCACCTACCTATACTATGGCTACACCTTC; CDR3aa: CASSTYLYYGYTF
j_gene: TRBJ1-5; abundance: -; v_gene: TRBV5-1; d_gene: TRBD1; CDR3nt: TGCGCCAGCAGGGGGACAGACAATCAGCCCCAGCATTTT; CDR3aa: CASRGTDNQPQHF
j_gene: TRBJ2-1; abundance: -; v_gene: TRBV25-1; d_gene: -; CDR3nt: TGTGCCAGCAGTGCCCTTCTAGGGGGTGAGCAGTTCTTC; CDR3aa: CASSALLGGEQFF